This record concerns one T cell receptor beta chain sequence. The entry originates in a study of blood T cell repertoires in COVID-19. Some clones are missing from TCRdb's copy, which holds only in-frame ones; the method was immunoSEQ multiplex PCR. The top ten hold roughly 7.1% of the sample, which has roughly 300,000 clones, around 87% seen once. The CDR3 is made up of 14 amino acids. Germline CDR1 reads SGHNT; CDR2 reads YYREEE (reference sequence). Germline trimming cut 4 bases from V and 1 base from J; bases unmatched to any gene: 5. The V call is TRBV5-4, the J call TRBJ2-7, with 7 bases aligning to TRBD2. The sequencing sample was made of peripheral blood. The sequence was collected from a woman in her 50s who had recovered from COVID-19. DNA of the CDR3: TGTGCCAGCAGCGGGGAGGGTAGGTCCTACGAGCAGTACTTC. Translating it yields CASSGEGRSYEQYF.